This TCR beta chain appears in the sequencing data of a study of blood T cell repertoires in COVID-19. About the study: Material from acute and convalescent COVID-19 was sourced from the United States, Italy and Spain. PBMCs, B-cell-depleted T cells, or T cells provided the cDNA or gDNA that made up the material.

Per the study methods: It was from reference gene primer amplification that nucleated cell counts were estimated. Profiled with immunoSEQ multiplex PCR; TCRdb holds only in-frame clones, not every one. The V and J calls and clone size were taken over from that table, and D and trimming were inferred from the DNA. The table includes about 58,000 clones, almost 90% detected once. V lost 10 bases and J lost 2; bases outside the gene matches: 8. Looked up from germline, CDR1 is ENHRY and CDR2 is SYGVKD. This CDR3 spans 13 amino acids. This receptor was taken from a woman aged 45-65 years with active or convalescent COVID-19. The rearrangement uses TRBV10-3 and TRBJ2-7; TRBD1 matches at 7 bases. The sequenced material came from peripheral blood. CDR3 DNA: TGTGCCAGCATACAGGGGACGACCTACGAGCAGTACTTC. It specifies CASIQGTTYEQYF.